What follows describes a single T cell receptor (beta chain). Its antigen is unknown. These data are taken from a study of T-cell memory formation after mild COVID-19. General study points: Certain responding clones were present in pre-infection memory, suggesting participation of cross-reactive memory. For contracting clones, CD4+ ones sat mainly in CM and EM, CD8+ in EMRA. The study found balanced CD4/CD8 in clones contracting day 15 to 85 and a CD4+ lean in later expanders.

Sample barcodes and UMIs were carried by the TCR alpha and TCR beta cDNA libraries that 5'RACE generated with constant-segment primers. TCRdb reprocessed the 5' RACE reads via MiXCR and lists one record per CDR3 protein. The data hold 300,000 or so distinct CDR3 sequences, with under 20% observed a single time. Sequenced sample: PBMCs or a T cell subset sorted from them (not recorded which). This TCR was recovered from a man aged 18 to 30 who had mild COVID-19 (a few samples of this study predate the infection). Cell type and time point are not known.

Here the CDR3 reads CASSSDVHNEQFF. DNA for the CDR3: TGTGCCAGCAGCTCGGACGTCCACAATGAGCAGTTCTTC. The chain carries TRBV7-3 and TRBJ2-1; D is unclear. The CDR3 is 13 amino acids. V was shortened by 4 bases and J by 5 bases, with 9 bases between the two germline ends. Germline V gives CDR1 SGHTA, CDR2 FQGTGA.